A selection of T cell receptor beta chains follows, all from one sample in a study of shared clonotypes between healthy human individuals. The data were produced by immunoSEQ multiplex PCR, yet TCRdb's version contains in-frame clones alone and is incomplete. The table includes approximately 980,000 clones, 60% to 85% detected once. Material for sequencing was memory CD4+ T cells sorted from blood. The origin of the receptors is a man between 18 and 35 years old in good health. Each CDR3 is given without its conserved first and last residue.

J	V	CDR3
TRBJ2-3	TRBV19	ASSIPRGHYAAVTQY
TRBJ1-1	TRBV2	ASSLQGGGTEAF
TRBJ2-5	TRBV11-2	ASSLSIQETQY
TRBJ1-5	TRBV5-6	ASSRSGTGIYSNQPQH
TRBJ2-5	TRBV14	ASSRVTSGKETQY
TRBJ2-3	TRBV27	ASSSTSGGADTQY
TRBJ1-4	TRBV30	AWTPPGAGSEKLF
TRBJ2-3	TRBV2	ASSVEGTDTQY
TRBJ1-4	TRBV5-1	ASSPQGANEKLF
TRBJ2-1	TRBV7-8	ASSPRDRLYNEQF
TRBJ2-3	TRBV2	ASSATDTQY
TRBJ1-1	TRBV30	AWGAGQVGYMNTEAF
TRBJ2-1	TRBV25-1	ASSESGQTRYNEQF
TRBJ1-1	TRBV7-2	ASSTTGTGTEAF
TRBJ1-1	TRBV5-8	ASSLYGLNTEAF
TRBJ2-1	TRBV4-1	ASSQESRSYNEQF
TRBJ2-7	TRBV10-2	ASSDTLNTEQY
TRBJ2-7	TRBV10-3	AISERGDEQY
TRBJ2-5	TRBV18	ASTSQGAGQETQY
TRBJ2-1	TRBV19	ASTGLAGTNEQF
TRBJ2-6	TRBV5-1	ASSFAESGANVLT
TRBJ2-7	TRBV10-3	AISTGRGLYEQY
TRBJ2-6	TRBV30	AWSAGRTTSGANVLT
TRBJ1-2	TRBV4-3	ASSQELDRATNYGYT